The present T cell receptor beta chain was sequenced within a study of early T cells in non-severe SARS-CoV-2 infection. Between the trimmed V and J ends, which lost 0 bases and 7 bases, there was a span of 9 bases. Germline V CDR1 and CDR2: MNHEY, SVGEGT. The CDR3 extends over 13 amino acids. The sample holds many counts of this clonotype. TCRdb processed the 5' RACE reads anew with MiXCR; each CDR3 protein has one entry. Seen here are tens of thousands of distinct CDR3 sequences, roughly 16% observed once, and the top ten hold about 12%. The genes are TRBV6-2 or TRBV6-3 and TRBJ1-2; no clear D. This TCR was recovered from an adult who was a healthcare worker with PCR-confirmed SARS-CoV-2 infection or an uninfected control (not recorded which). The sample comprised whole blood. The CDR3 region has the DNA TGTGCCAGCAGTTACTCAGAGGGAAGTGGCTACACCTTC. Translation: CASSYSEGSGYTF.